One sample yielded the 25 T cell receptor beta chains listed below, sequenced in a study of blood T cell repertoires in COVID-19. The repertoire was sequenced with immunoSEQ multiplex PCR; TCRdb's copy has only in-frame clones and lacks some. The data hold some 160,000 clones, with 83% observed a single time. What was sequenced was peripheral blood. Receptors originate from an elderly woman with acute or convalescent COVID-19.

This clone was seen a handful of times. The chain is built from TRBV5-1 and TRBJ1-6, with TRBD1 matching over 9 bases. The CDR3 sequence is 16 residues long. Per germline, CDR1 SGHRS and CDR2 YFSETQ. The V segment lost 5 bases and the J segment 7 bases; nucleotides outside the gene matches: 10. CDR3 region: CASSSSLTGGNSPLHF. The DNA of the CDR3 is TGCGCCAGCAGTTCCTCCCTGACAGGGGGGAATTCACCCCTCCACTTT.

The chain recombines TRBV24-1 with TRBJ2-3, with TRBD1 matching over 10 bases. From germline, CDR1 is KGHDR and CDR2 SFDVKD. The CDR3 length is 16 residues. The J segment lost 1 base and the V segment lost 4 bases, leaving 4 bases of the junction unmatched. DNA for the CDR3: TGTGCCACCAGTGACCGGACAGGGGGAGGCACAGATACGCAGTATTTT. This gives the protein CATSDRTGGGTDTQYF.

The genes are TRBV7-9 and TRBJ2-3, with 11 positions matching TRBD2. J was trimmed by 3 bases and V by 7 bases; bases with no gene match: 9. Per the germline V gene, CDR1 is SEHNR and CDR2 is FQNEAQ (reference sequence). The CDR3 loop spans 16 amino acids. CDR3 sequence: CASNLILAGGTDTQYF. DNA for the CDR3: TGTGCCAGCAACCTAATCCTAGCGGGAGGAACAGATACGCAGTATTTT.

The CDR3 bases are TGTGCCAGCAGCTTTCAGGGCTCGCTCGAGCAGTTCTTC. Encoded protein: CASSFQGSLEQFF. V gene TRBV7-2 combines with J gene TRBJ2-1; TRBD1 is a possible D gene (5 bases). The CDR3 has 13 amino acids. Trimming took 3 bases from V and 10 from J, leaving 13 bases between them. From germline, CDR1 is SGHTA and CDR2 FQGNSA.

The genes are TRBV28 and TRBJ1-2; a possible D gene is TRBD1 (6 bases). The CDR3 sequence is 14 residues long. Trimming left V 5 bases short and J 3 bases short, with 13 bases between. In germline, CDR1 is MDHEN, CDR2 SYDVKM. Written as DNA, the CDR3 is TGTGCCAGCAGTCCCCTACAGGGACACTATGGCTACACCTTC. Its translation is CASSPLQGHYGYTF.

The chain's CDR3 is CASSQYMGQGAEAFF. CDR3 DNA sequence: TGTGCCAGCAGCCAATACATGGGACAGGGGGCTGAAGCTTTCTTT. The chain employs TRBV3-1 (or the pseudogene TRBV3-2) and TRBJ1-1; 11 bases are a match to TRBD1. The germline gives CDR1 LGHDT, CDR2 YNNKEL (reference sequence). This CDR3 has 15 amino acids. The junction had 5 bases not matched to a gene; V was cut back by 2 bases and J by 6 bases.

The gene calls are TRBV2 and TRBJ2-3; the D gene is possibly TRBD2 (5 bases). The CDR3 runs to 15 residues. V dropped 4 bases and J dropped 0 bases, with 11 bases sitting between them. CDR1 is SNHLY and CDR2 is FYNNEI in the germline V gene. The chain's CDR3 is CASSAGRPSTDTQYF. CDR3 nucleotide sequence: TGTGCCAGCAGTGCGGGGAGACCTAGCACAGATACGCAGTATTTT. Full variable domain (remainder filled in from reference TRBV2 and TRBJ2-3): EPEVTQTPSHQVTQMGQEVILRCVPISNHLYFYWYRQILGQKVEFLVSFYNNEISEKSEIFDDQFSVERPDGSNFTLKIRSTKLEDSAMYFCASSAGRPSTDTQYFGPGTRLTVL.

This chain links TRBV6-5 with TRBJ2-7; D is unclear. V was clipped by 0 bases and J by 3 bases, with 12 bases between them. Per the germline V gene, CDR1 is MNHEY and CDR2 is SVGAGI. The CDR3 runs 15 residues. The CDR3 sequence: CASSYSRITGYEQYF. CDR3 DNA sequence: TGTGCCAGCAGTTACTCACGAATAACGGGCTACGAGCAGTACTTC.

The rearrangement joins TRBV12-5 to TRBJ2-3, with D possibly TRBD1 on 6 matching bases. The CDR3 totals 14 residues. CDR1 is LGHNT, CDR2 FRNRAP, per germline. The V gene lost 5 bases and the J gene lost 2 bases, with 11 bases spanning the gap. CDR3 region: CASGQGQPTDTQYF. As DNA, the CDR3 is TGTGCTAGTGGTCAGGGACAACCCACAGATACGCAGTATTTT.

The V call is TRBV14, the J call TRBJ1-1; possible D gene TRBD1, 5 bases. Germline V gene lookup returns CDR1 SGHDN and CDR2 FVKESK. V was cut by 4 bases and J by 11 bases, with 14 bases left in between. There are 12 residues in the CDR3. CDR3 coding DNA: TGTGCCAGCAGCCTGGGCCCGGGGGATGCTTTCTTT. Amino acid sequence: CASSLGPGDAFF.

The CDR3 DNA sequence: TGTGCCTGGAGTGCTGCGGGGTCCTACGAGCAGTACTTC. Encoded protein: CAWSAAGSYEQYF. The rearrangement joins TRBV30 to TRBJ2-7; a weak D match, TRBD2 (6 bases). V was pared by 1 base and J by 1 base, with 8 bases between. The germline gives CDR1 GTSNPN, CDR2 SVGIG (reference sequence). The CDR3 runs to 13 residues.

The chain combines TRBV11-3 with TRBJ2-1; D perhaps matches TRBD1 (5 bases). V lost 5 bases to trimming and J lost 12 bases, with 17 bases between them. From germline, CDR1 is SGHNT and CDR2 YENEEA. The CDR3 contains 13 residues. CDR3 in amino acids: CASSRRQGFGQFF. Written as DNA, the CDR3 is TGTGCCAGCAGCCGGCGTCAGGGATTTGGGCAGTTCTTC.

The chain carries TRBV28 and TRBJ2-3; D may be TRBD2 (5 bases). The CDR3 has 13 amino acids. V lost 4 bases to trimming and J lost 1 base, with 6 bases between them. CDR1 MDHEN and CDR2 SYDVKM come from the germline V gene. CDR3 sequence (DNA): TGTGCCAGCAGTTCCGGGGGCACAGATACGCAGTATTTT. Translated: CASSSGGTDTQYF.

This chain connects TRBV7-9 to TRBJ1-2, with D maybe TRBD1 (6 bases). Deletions cut 1 base from V and 7 bases from J, with 16 bases between. Germline CDR1 and CDR2: SEHNR and FQNEAQ (reference sequence). The CDR3 spans 15 residues. The CDR3 DNA sequence: TGTGCCAGCAGCTTAGTATTAGGACAGACGGGTGGCTACACCTTC. It translates to CASSLVLGQTGGYTF.

The chain couples TRBV19 to TRBJ1-5, with TRBD1 identical over 7 bases. The CDR3 loop spans 15 amino acids. V lost 4 bases and J lost 7; bases outside the gene matches: 10. Germline V lookup: CDR1 LNHDA, CDR2 SQIVND (reference sequence). This CDR3 reads CASSRSGGFDQPQHF. DNA of the CDR3: TGTGCCAGTAGTAGGTCAGGGGGATTCGACCAGCCCCAGCATTTT.

The rearrangement joins TRBV24-1 to TRBJ2-3; 8 nucleotides match TRBD2. The CDR3 has 16 amino acids. V gave up 3 bases and J gave up 5 bases; unmatched junction bases: 9. Germline assignment: CDR1 KGHDR and CDR2 SFDVKD. Here the CDR3 reads CATSDNLRGGVDTQYF. CDR3 DNA: TGTGCCACCAGTGATAATTTACGGGGGGGCGTAGATACGCAGTATTTT.

The chain uses TRBV6-5 and TRBJ2-1; 9 bases are shared with TRBD2. The CDR3 totals 15 residues. CDR1 is MNHEY and CDR2 is SVGAGI in the germline V gene. With 6 bases clipped from V and 2 bases from J, the junction kept 5 bases outside the gene matches. CDR3 DNA: TGTGCCAGCAGGACGCGGGGGGGCCCCTACAATGAGCAGTTCTTC. This codes for CASRTRGGPYNEQFF.

V and J are TRBV11-1 and TRBJ2-1, with 7 positions matching TRBD1. The CDR3 runs to 13 residues. Germline V gene sequence: CDR1 SGHAT, CDR2 FQDESV (reference sequence). V lost 3 bases, J lost 9 bases, and 5 bases stayed unmatched. The CDR3 bases are TGTGCCAGCAGCTTTCCGGGACAGATTGAGCAGTTCTTC. Translating it yields CASSFPGQIEQFF. The full variable domain, rest sourced from reference TRBV11-1 and TRBJ2-1, is EAEVAQSPRYKITEKSQAVAFWCDPISGHATLYWYRQILGQGPELLVQFQDESVVDDSQLPKDRFSAERLKGVDSTLKIQPAELGDSAMYLCASSFPGQIEQFFGPGTRLTVL.

The chain has TRBV9 and TRBJ1-6; 8 nucleotides match TRBD1. In germline, CDR1 is SGDLS, CDR2 YYNGEE. J lost 9 bases, V lost 2 bases, and 7 bases had no gene match. This CDR3 contains 15 residues. CDR3 region: CASSVGDRGRSPLHF. In DNA form, the CDR3 reads TGTGCCAGCAGCGTTGGAGACAGGGGACGTTCACCCCTCCACTTT.

In this sample, this clone turned up once. The genes are TRBV30 and TRBJ1-6; perhaps TRBD1 as D (6 bases). This CDR3 comprises 13 residues. CDR1 is GTSNPN and CDR2 is SVGIG in the germline V gene (reference sequence). Between the trimmed V and J ends, which lost 2 bases and 7 bases, there was a span of 9 bases. CDR3 nucleotides: TGTGCCTGGAGTCCCAGGGGAAATTCACCCCTCCACTTT. It encodes CAWSPRGNSPLHF.

V is TRBV19 and J is TRBJ1-5; 9 nucleotides line up with TRBD1. Trimming removed 8 bases from V and 6 bases from J; junction bases left unmatched: 11. CDR3 size: 15 residues. Germline V gene data show CDR1 as LNHDA and CDR2 as SQIVND (reference sequence). The CDR3 DNA reads as TGTGCCAGTGGAGAGACAGGGGGGTTAGGTCAGCCCCAGCATTTT. Its translation: CASGETGGLGQPQHF.

V is TRBV3-1 (or the pseudogene TRBV3-2) and J is TRBJ1-5; TRBD1 is a possible D gene (6 bases). This CDR3 is built from 14 residues. The germline V gene encodes CDR1 LGHDT and CDR2 YNNKEL (reference sequence). The V gene lost 4 bases and the J gene lost 7 bases, with 14 bases spanning the gap. The CDR3 region is CASSPGVGDQPQHF. The CDR3 nucleotides are TGTGCCAGCAGCCCAGGGGTAGGGGACCAGCCCCAGCATTTT.

As for this clone: This CDR3 is also generated by other DNA sequences in the sample. This chain links TRBV27 with TRBJ1-1; D remains unclear. The V gene lost 2 bases and the J gene lost 2 bases, with 6 bases spanning the gap. CDR3 length: 13 residues. From germline, CDR1 is MNHEY and CDR2 SMNVEV (reference sequence). The CDR3 DNA follows: TGTGCCAGCAGTTTAAAGAGAAACACTGAAGCTTTCTTT. This translates into CASSLKRNTEAFF.

This clone has a single count. The chain links TRBV2 to TRBJ1-5; 7 nucleotides align to TRBD1. CDR3 size: 14 residues. Germline trimming cut 4 bases from V and 6 bases from J; bases unmatched to any gene: 6. CDR1 and CDR2 from the germline V gene are SNHLY and FYNNEI. The CDR3 bases are TGTGCCAGCAGTGCACAGGGGAAAGGTCAGCCCCAGCATTTT. Encoded protein: CASSAQGKGQPQHF.

The rearrangement links TRBV3-1 (or the pseudogene TRBV3-2) to TRBJ2-1; perhaps TRBD2 as D (6 bases). V lost 1 base and J 10 bases, leaving 17 bases between the germline ends. The CDR3 sequence is 15 residues long. CDR1 and CDR2 from the germline V gene are LGHDT and YNNKEL (reference sequence). CDR3 loop: CASSQVPSAGREQFF. In nucleotides, the CDR3 is TGTGCCAGCAGCCAAGTCCCCAGCGCGGGGCGCGAGCAGTTCTTC.